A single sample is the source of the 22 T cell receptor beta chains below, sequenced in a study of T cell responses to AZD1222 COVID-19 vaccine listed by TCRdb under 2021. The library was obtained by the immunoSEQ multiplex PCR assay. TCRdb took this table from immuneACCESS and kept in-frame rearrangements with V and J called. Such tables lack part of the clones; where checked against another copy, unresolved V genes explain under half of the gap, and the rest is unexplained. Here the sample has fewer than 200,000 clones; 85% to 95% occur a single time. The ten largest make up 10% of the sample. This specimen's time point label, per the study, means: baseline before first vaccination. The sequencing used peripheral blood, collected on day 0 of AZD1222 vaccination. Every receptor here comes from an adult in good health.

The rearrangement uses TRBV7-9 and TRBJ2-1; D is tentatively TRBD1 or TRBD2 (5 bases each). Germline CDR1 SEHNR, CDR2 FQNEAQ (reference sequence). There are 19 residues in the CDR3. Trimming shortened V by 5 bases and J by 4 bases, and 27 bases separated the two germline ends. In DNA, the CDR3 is TGTGCCAGCAGCCCCGCCCTGGGGGTAGCGCCCCCAGTTTACAATGAGCAGTTCTTC. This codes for CASSPALGVAPPVYNEQFF. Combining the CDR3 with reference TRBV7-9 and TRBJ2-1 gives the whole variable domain DTGVSQNPRHKITKRGQNVTFRCDPISEHNRLYWYRQTLGQGPEFLTYFQNEAQLEKSRLLSDRFSAERPKGSFSTLEIQRTEQGDSAMYLCASSPALGVAPPVYNEQFFGPGTRLTVL.

This CDR3 is CASSPSQGSWGNTEAFF. As DNA, the CDR3 is TGTGCCAGCAGCCCTTCACAGGGCAGCTGGGGAAACACTGAAGCTTTCTTT. This chain connects TRBV14 to TRBJ1-1; a weak D match, TRBD1 (6 bases). Germline CDR1 reads SGHDN; CDR2 reads FVKESK. This CDR3 has 17 residues. V was cut by 4 bases and J by 2 bases, with 20 bases left in between. Full variable domain (rest looked up from reference TRBV14 and TRBJ1-1): EAGVTQFPSHSVIEKGQTVTLRCDPISGHDNLYWYRRVMGKEIKFLLHFVKESKQDESGMPNNRFLAERTGGTYSTLKVQPAELEDSGVYFCASSPSQGSWGNTEAFFGQGTRLTVV.

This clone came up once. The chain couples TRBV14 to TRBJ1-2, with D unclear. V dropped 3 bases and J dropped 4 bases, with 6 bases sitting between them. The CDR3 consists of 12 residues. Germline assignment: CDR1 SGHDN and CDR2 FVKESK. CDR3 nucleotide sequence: TGTGCCAGCAGCCAGTCGCTCTATGGCTACACCTTC. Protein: CASSQSLYGYTF.

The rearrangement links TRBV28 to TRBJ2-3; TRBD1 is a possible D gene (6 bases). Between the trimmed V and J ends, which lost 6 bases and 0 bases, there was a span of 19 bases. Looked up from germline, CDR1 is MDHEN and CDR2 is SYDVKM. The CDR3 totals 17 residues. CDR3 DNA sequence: TGTGCCAGCAGCAATCCGGGCAGGGGATCTAGCACAGATACGCAGTATTTT. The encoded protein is CASSNPGRGSSTDTQYF.

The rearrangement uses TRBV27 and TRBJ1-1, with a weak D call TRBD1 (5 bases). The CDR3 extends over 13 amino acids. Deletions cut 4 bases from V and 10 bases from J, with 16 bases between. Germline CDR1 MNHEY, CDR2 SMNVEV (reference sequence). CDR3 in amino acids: CASSSSPGFVAFF. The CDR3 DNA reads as TGTGCCAGCAGTTCGTCCCCAGGGTTTGTAGCTTTCTTT.

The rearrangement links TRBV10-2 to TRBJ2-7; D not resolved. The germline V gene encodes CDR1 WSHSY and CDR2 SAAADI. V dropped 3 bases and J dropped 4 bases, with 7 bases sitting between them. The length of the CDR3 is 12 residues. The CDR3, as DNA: TGCGCCAGCAGTGAAGGAGCTTACGAGCAGTACTTC. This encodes CASSEGAYEQYF.

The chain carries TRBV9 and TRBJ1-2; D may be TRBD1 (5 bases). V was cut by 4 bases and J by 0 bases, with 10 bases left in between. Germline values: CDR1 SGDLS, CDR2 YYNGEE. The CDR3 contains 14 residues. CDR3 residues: CASSWGLANYGYTF. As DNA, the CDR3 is TGTGCCAGCAGCTGGGGGTTAGCTAACTATGGCTACACCTTC.

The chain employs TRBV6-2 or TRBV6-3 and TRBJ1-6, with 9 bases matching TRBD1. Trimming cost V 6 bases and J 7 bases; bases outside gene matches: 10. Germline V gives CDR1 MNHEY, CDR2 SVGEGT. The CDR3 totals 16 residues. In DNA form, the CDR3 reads TGTGCCAGCAGCTCCGGACAGGGGATTTCAAATTCACCCCTCCACTTT. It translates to CASSSGQGISNSPLHF.

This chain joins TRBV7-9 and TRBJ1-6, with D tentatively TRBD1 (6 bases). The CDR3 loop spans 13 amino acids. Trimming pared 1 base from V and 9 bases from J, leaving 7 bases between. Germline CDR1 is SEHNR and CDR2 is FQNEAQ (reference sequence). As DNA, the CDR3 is TGTGCCAGCAGCTTAGGCAGGGGTTCACCCCTCCACTTT. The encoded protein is CASSLGRGSPLHF.

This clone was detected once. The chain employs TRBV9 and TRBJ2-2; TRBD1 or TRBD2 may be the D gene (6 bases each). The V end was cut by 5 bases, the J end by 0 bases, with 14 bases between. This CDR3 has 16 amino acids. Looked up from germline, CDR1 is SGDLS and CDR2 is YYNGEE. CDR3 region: CASSYGGQANTGELFF. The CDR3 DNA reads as TGTGCCAGCAGTTACGGGGGACAAGCGAACACCGGGGAGCTGTTTTTT.

The CDR3: CASSSDRYQETQYF. DNA for the CDR3: TGTGCCAGCAGTTCCGACAGGTACCAAGAGACCCAGTACTTC. The chain carries TRBV27 and TRBJ2-5, with a possible D match to TRBD1 (6 bases). Looked up from germline, CDR1 is MNHEY and CDR2 is SMNVEV (reference sequence). There are 14 residues in the CDR3. The V and J ends lost 4 bases and 0 bases respectively, with 9 bases between them.

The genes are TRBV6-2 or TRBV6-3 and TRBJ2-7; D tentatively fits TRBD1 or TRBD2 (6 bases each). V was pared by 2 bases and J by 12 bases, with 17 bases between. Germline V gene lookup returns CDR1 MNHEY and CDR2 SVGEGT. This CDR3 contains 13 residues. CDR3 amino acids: CASSYGPGGVLYV. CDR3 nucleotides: TGTGCCAGCAGTTACGGACCCGGGGGCGTGTTGTACGTC.

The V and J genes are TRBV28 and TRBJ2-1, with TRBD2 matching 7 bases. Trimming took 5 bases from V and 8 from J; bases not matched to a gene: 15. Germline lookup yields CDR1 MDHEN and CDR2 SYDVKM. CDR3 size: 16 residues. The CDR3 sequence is CASSRPRSGAGYEQFF. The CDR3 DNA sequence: TGTGCCAGCAGTCGCCCAAGGAGCGGGGCTGGGTATGAGCAGTTCTTC.

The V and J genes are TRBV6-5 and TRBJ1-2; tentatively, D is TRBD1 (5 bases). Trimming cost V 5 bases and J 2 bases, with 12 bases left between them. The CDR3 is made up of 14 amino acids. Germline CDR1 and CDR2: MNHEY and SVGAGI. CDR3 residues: CASSPRGGNYGYTF. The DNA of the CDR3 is TGTGCCAGCAGTCCCCGGGGGGGGAACTATGGCTACACCTTC.

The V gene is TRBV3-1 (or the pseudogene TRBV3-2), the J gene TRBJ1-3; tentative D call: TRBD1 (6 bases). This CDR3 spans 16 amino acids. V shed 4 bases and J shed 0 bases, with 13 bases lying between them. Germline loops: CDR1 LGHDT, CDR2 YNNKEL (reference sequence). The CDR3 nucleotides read TGTGCCAGCAGCCTTGGGGGCTGGACCTCTGGAAACACCATATATTTT. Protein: CASSLGGWTSGNTIYF.

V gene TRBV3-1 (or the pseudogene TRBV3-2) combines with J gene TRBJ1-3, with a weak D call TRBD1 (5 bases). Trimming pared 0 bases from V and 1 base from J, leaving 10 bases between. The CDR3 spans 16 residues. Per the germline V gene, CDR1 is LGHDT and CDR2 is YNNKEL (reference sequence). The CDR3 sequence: CASSQDPGLSGNTIYF. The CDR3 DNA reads TGTGCCAGCAGCCAAGACCCAGGGCTTTCTGGAAACACCATATATTTT.

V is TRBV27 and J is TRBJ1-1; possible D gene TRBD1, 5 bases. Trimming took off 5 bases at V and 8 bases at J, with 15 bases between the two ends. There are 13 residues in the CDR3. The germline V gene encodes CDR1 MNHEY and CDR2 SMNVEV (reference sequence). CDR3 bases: TGTGCCAGCAGTACAGCGGGGCCGGGCGAAGCTTTCTTT. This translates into CASSTAGPGEAFF.

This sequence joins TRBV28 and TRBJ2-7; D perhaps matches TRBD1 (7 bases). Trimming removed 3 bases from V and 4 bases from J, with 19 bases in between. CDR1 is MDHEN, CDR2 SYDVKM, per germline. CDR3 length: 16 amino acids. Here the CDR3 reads CASSFGRLGRGYEQYF. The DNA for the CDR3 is TGTGCCAGCAGTTTTGGGAGGTTGGGCAGGGGGTACGAGCAGTACTTC.

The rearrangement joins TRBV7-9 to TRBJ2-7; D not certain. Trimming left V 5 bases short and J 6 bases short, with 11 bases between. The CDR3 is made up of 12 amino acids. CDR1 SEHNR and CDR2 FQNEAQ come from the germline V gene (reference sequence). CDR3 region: CASSTRGGEQYF. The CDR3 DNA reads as TGTGCCAGCAGCACCCGAGGCGGCGAGCAGTACTTC.

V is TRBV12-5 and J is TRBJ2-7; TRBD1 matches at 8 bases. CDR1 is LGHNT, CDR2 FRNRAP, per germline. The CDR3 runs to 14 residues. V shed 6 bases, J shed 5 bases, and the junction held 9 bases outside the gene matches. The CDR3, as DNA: TGTGCTAGTGGCCCCCCCGGACAGGGACACGAGCAGTACTTC. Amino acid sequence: CASGPPGQGHEQYF.

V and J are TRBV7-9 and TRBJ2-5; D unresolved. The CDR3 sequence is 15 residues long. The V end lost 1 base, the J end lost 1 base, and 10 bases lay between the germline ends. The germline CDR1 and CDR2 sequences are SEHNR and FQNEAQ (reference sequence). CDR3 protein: CASSLVGLAQETQYF. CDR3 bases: TGTGCCAGCAGCTTAGTCGGCTTAGCCCAAGAGACCCAGTACTTC.

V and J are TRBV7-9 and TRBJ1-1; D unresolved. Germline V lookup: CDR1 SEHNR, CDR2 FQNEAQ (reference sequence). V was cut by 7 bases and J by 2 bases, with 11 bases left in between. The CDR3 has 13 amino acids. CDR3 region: CASIDRSNTEAFF. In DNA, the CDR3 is TGTGCCAGCATCGACCGGTCAAACACTGAAGCTTTCTTT.